This TCR beta chain was obtained from a study of T cells in Graves' hyperthyroidism and ophthalmopathy. Study-wide findings and caveats: Separation of ophthalmopathy from stable hyperthyroidism was achieved by a 13 V-J model. Ophthalmopathy was predicted by the model a median of about 6.7 months ahead of onset.

A patient was excluded if there was uncontrolled infection, other autoimmune disease, pregnancy or lactation. PBMCs were collected from a roughly 10 ml volume of fresh peripheral blood. TCR beta CDR3 regions were amplified from RNA transcripts. First-round RT-PCR targeting the TCR CDR3 was performed with the HTBI primer set. TCRdb re-analysed the multiplex PCR reads in MiXCR, keeping a single row per CDR3 protein. The profile shows 300,000 to 450,000 distinct CDR3 sequences, about a sixth of them singletons. This clonotype was counted many times. The antigen remains undetermined. This CDR3 spans 17 amino acids. The trim removed 6 bases at V and 0 bases at J, leaving 13 bases unmatched. Germline CDR1 and CDR2: SNHLY and FYNNEI.

This TCR was sampled from a woman between 25 and 40 years old with Graves' hyperthyroidism that later progressed to Graves' ophthalmopathy. J is TRBJ1-1 and V is TRBV2; 7 bases are a match to TRBD1. Sequenced: blood. The CDR3 nucleotides are TGTGCCAGCAGATTGTTACAGGGGCACATAATGAACACTGAAGCTTTCTTT. This encodes CASRLLQGHIMNTEAFF. The full variable domain, with the rest looked up from reference TRBV2 and TRBJ1-1, is EPEVTQTPSHQVTQMGQEVILRCVPISNHLYFYWYRQILGQKVEFLVSFYNNEISEKSEIFDDQFSVERPDGSNFTLKIRSTKLEDSAMYFCASRLLQGHIMNTEAFFGQGTRLTVV.